Here is one T cell receptor (beta chain) with its context. What it recognizes is unknown. The record originates from a study of T cells after yellow fever vaccination. Study as a whole: It was SMART-Seq v4 Ultra Low Input that prepared the fractions with low cell numbers.

By 5'RACE template switching, TCR cDNA was produced, with a universal primer site and UMIs added in the process. MiXCR was run by TCRdb on the 5' RACE reads, yielding one entry per CDR3 protein. The table shows 450,000 to 600,000 distinct CDR3 sequences, with 13% occurring only once. Trimming cost V 6 bases and J 8 bases; bases outside gene matches: 17. This CDR3 contains 16 residues. Study-wide results and caveats: Relatively few clonotypes were ones that appeared in both CD4 and CD8 compartments.

This chain links TRBV12-3 or TRBV12-4 with TRBJ1-2, with 8 positions matching TRBD1. The specimen was PBMCs, collected on the day of the yellow fever booster vaccination. The source is a man aged 25 to 45 who received the YFV17D yellow fever vaccine. This CDR3 is CASSSTPGQVRRGYTF. CDR3 bases: TGTGCCAGCAGCTCAACACCGGGACAGGTCCGAAGGGGCTACACCTTC.